These 22 T cell receptor beta chains originate from one sample sequenced in a study of cytomegalovirus exposure and HLA in healthy donors. It was with 60 Vbeta and 13 Jbeta primers that the PCR ran. The protocol was immunoSEQ multiplex PCR, while the TCRdb copy is restricted to in-frame clones and leaves out a portion. The table has fewer than 130,000 clones, around 80% seen once; the top ten hold roughly 4.9%. Sequencing was done on a sample of PBMCs. The receptors come from a female donor in good health and CMV-seropositive.

This clone has more than one count but fewer than ten. One junction end does not reproduce the germline sequence, and a read error may be involved. The chain combines TRBV7-9 with TRBJ1-1; D unclear. The germline V gene encodes CDR1 SEHNR and CDR2 FQNEAQ (reference sequence). The CDR3 runs to 13 residues. The CDR3 region is CSSSLFPGTEAFF. The CDR3 nucleotides are TGTTCCAGCAGCTTATTCCCCGGCACTGAAGCTTTCTTT. The entire variable domain, with the rest obtained from reference TRBV7-9 and TRBJ1-1, is as follows: DTGVSQNPRHKITKRGQNVTFRCDPISEHNRLYWYRQTLGQGPEFLTYFQNEAQLEKSRLLSDRFSAERPKGSFSTLEIQRTEQGDSAMYLCSSSLFPGTEAFFGQGTRLTVV.

The V and J genes are TRBV7-2 and TRBJ2-7; 9 bases align to TRBD2. Germline lookup yields CDR1 SGHTA and CDR2 FQGNSA. The CDR3 covers 15 residues. V was clipped by 0 bases and J by 4 bases; unmatched bases: 4. CDR3 bases: TGTGCCAGCAGCTTAGCGGTGCTAGCGGGGTACGAGCAGTACTTC. This translates into CASSLAVLAGYEQYF.

The V call is TRBV11-2, the J call TRBJ2-7; 7 nucleotides agree with TRBD1. Germline lookup yields CDR1 SGHAT and CDR2 FQNNGV. V gave up 1 base and J gave up 5 bases; unmatched junction bases: 11. The CDR3 runs 16 residues. The CDR3 bases are TGTGCCAGCAGCTTAGGCCTTGGAAGGGGGCAACACGAGCAGTACTTC. Its protein product is CASSLGLGRGQHEQYF.

The rearrangement uses TRBV30 and TRBJ2-7; a weak D match, TRBD2 (6 bases). Deletions cut 8 bases from V and 0 bases from J, with 11 bases between. CDR3 length equals 12 residues. Germline loops: CDR1 GTSNPN, CDR2 SVGIG (reference sequence). The CDR3 DNA reads TGTGCCGGAGGGAGGAGCTCCTACGAGCAGTACTTC. Its protein is CAGGRSSYEQYF.

This rearrangement joins TRBV27 to TRBJ2-4; TRBD2 matches 12 bases. Losses at the gene ends were 5 bases for V and 7 bases for J; bases not matched to a gene: 9. The CDR3 contains 16 residues. Germline CDR1 and CDR2: MNHEY and SMNVEV (reference sequence). The CDR3: CASSISSGGARNIQYF. The DNA of the CDR3 is TGTGCCAGCAGTATCTCTAGCGGGGGGGCTCGGAACATTCAGTACTTC.

This clone was recorded once. This rearrangement joins TRBV18 to TRBJ2-1; D remains unclear. Germline V gives CDR1 KGHSH, CDR2 LQKENI. The CDR3 spans 17 residues. Trimming shortened V by 0 bases and J by 0 bases, and 12 bases separated the two germline ends. The CDR3 here is CASSPPLQPTSYNEQFF. As DNA, the CDR3 is TGTGCCAGCTCACCACCGTTACAGCCGACCTCCTACAATGAGCAGTTCTTC. The variable domain in full, completed from reference TRBV18 and TRBJ2-1, reads NAGVMQNPRHLVRRRGQEARLRCSPMKGHSHVYWYRQLPEEGLKFMVYLQKENIIDESGMPKERFSAEFPKEGPSILRIQQVVRGDSAAYFCASSPPLQPTSYNEQFFGPGTRLTVL.

V gene TRBV27 combines with J gene TRBJ2-7, with 7 bases that match TRBD1. V was clipped by 3 bases and J by 3 bases; unmatched bases: 2. The CDR3 spans 13 residues. CDR1 and CDR2 (germline): MNHEY, SMNVEV (reference sequence). The CDR3 sequence: CASSLYRGYEQYF. The CDR3 region has the DNA TGTGCCAGCAGTTTGTACAGGGGCTACGAGCAGTACTTC.

The chain is built from TRBV5-1 and TRBJ2-5; 12 bases map to TRBD1. V was pared by 1 base and J by 5 bases, with 3 bases of the junction left unmatched. Germline CDR1 reads SGHRS; CDR2 reads YFSETQ. This CDR3 spans 15 amino acids. The DNA of the CDR3 is TGCGCCAGCAGCTTGTGGGGACAGGGGGCGGAGACCCAGTACTTC. Translated, it gives CASSLWGQGAETQYF.

This rearrangement joins TRBV6-1 to TRBJ2-7; 7 positions agree with TRBD1. The CDR3 extends over 14 amino acids. The germline V gene encodes CDR1 MNHNS and CDR2 SASEGT. V dropped 6 bases and J dropped 5; count of bases not matched to a gene: 10. In nucleotides, the CDR3 is TGTGCCAGCAGCGACAGGGCGGTGAGGAACGAGCAGTACTTC. Protein sequence: CASSDRAVRNEQYF.

The chain has TRBV10-3 and TRBJ2-7; tentative D call: TRBD1 (5 bases). The V and J ends lost 3 bases and 1 base respectively, with 13 bases between them. CDR3 length: 15 residues. CDR1 is ENHRY and CDR2 is SYGVKD in the germline V gene. CDR3 amino acids: CAISDSGSPSYEQYF. CDR3 sequence (DNA): TGTGCCATCAGTGATTCAGGGTCCCCTTCCTACGAGCAGTACTTC.

The genes are TRBV6-5 and TRBJ2-2, with 9 bases aligning to TRBD1. The CDR3 runs to 15 residues. CDR1 and CDR2 (germline): MNHEY, SVGAGI. After removal of 6 bases from V and 2 bases from J, the junction contained 4 bases not matched to a gene. The CDR3 reads CASRLQGANTGELFF. The CDR3 DNA sequence: TGTGCCAGCAGACTACAGGGGGCTAACACCGGGGAGCTGTTTTTT.

This clone appeared a few times. The rearrangement links TRBV7-2 to TRBJ2-7, with TRBD1 as a possible D gene (7 bases). The V gene lost 5 bases and the J gene lost 3 bases, with 11 bases spanning the gap. This CDR3 comprises 13 residues. CDR1 SGHTA and CDR2 FQGNSA come from the germline V gene. CDR3 protein: CASSAGQNYEQYF. CDR3 in DNA: TGTGCCAGCAGCGCGGGACAGAACTACGAGCAGTACTTC.

The CDR3: CASSLVKPSGNTIYF. CDR3 coding DNA: TGTGCCAGCAGCTTGGTAAAGCCTTCTGGAAACACCATATATTTT. The rearrangement uses TRBV5-6 and TRBJ1-3; no clear D gene. Trimming shortened V by 0 bases and J by 1 base, and 8 bases separated the two germline ends. Germline loops: CDR1 SGHDT, CDR2 YYEEEE. This CDR3 comprises 15 residues.

CDR3 sequence (DNA): TGTGCCAGCAATGGTGGGGACAGGGCACAGGGGGCCAACGTCCTGACTTTC. It translates to CASNGGDRAQGANVLTF. The genes are TRBV2 and TRBJ2-6, with 9 bases identical to TRBD1. V was pared by 7 bases and J by 4 bases, with 11 bases of the junction left unmatched. This CDR3 contains 17 residues. CDR1 SNHLY and CDR2 FYNNEI come from the germline V gene.

The chain has TRBV5-1 and TRBJ2-1; a possible D gene is TRBD2 (5 bases). The germline V gene has CDR1 SGHRS and CDR2 YFSETQ. The CDR3 totals 16 residues. Trimming shortened V by 0 bases and J by 10 bases, and 20 bases separated the two germline ends. DNA for the CDR3: TGCGCCAGCAGCTTGGGCCAAGGCGGTTTATCGGGGGAGCAGTTCTTC. It is translated as CASSLGQGGLSGEQFF.

This chain links TRBV9 with TRBJ2-2; 9 bases map to TRBD2. The trim removed 3 bases at V and 6 bases at J, leaving 6 bases unmatched. Germline CDR1 and CDR2: SGDLS and YYNGEE. This CDR3 is 15 amino acids long. The CDR3 sequence: CASSAAGGVAGELFF. The CDR3, as DNA: TGTGCCAGCAGCGCAGCGGGGGGTGTCGCCGGGGAGCTGTTTTTT.

As concerns this clone: Other DNA sequences in this sample translate to the same CDR3. CDR3 amino acids: CASSPTGANYGYTF. The CDR3, as DNA: TGTGCCAGCAGTCCAACAGGGGCGAACTATGGCTACACCTTC. V usage is TRBV28 and J usage is TRBJ1-2; 7 bases match TRBD1. V was clipped by 5 bases and J by 2 bases; unmatched bases: 5. CDR1 is MDHEN, CDR2 SYDVKM, per germline. The CDR3 length is 14 residues.

DNA for the CDR3: TGTGCCAGCGGAACAGGGCGTAAGGGTCAGCCCCAGCATTTT. It translates to CASGTGRKGQPQHF. V and J are TRBV6-5 and TRBJ1-5; a possible D gene is TRBD1 (6 bases). V was shortened by 8 bases and J by 6 bases, with 17 bases between the two germline ends. The CDR3 is 14 amino acids. CDR1 is MNHEY, CDR2 SVGAGI, per germline.

About this clone itself: One end of the junction varies from germline; a read error may be responsible. The DNA for the CDR3 is TGTGCCAGCAGCCCGTTAAGTGGCGGGAGCTCCCACGAGCAGTACTTC. This translates into CASSPLSGGSSHEQYF. This sequence joins TRBV7-6 and TRBJ2-7, with TRBD2 matching over 7 bases. CDR1 and CDR2 from the germline V gene are SGHVS and FNYEAQ. The CDR3 runs to 16 residues.

The V gene is TRBV27, the J gene TRBJ2-5; 9 bases are shared with TRBD1. Germline CDR1 is MNHEY and CDR2 is SMNVEV (reference sequence). The CDR3 is made up of 13 amino acids. V trimming: 6 bases; J trimming: 4 bases; junction bases outside the gene matches: 3. CDR3 bases: TGTGCCAGCAGCCTGGGACAGGGAGAGACCCAGTACTTC. The encoded protein is CASSLGQGETQYF.

This rearrangement joins TRBV5-1 to TRBJ1-2; D perhaps matches TRBD1 (6 bases). This CDR3 is built from 14 residues. Germline V gene data show CDR1 as SGHRS and CDR2 as YFSETQ. Trimming removed 4 bases at V and 8 bases at J, with 18 bases between. DNA of the CDR3: TGCGCCAGCAGCACCGCCCAGGGGTCGGACGGCTACACCTTC. Encoded protein: CASSTAQGSDGYTF.

This chain connects TRBV28 to TRBJ1-4, with unresolved D. The CDR3 is 15 amino acids. Trimming removed 5 bases from V and 3 bases from J, with 13 bases in between. Germline loops: CDR1 MDHEN, CDR2 SYDVKM. In DNA, the CDR3 is TGTGCCAGCAGTCCGACGGCAGGTTCTAATGAAAAACTGTTTTTT. It is translated as CASSPTAGSNEKLFF.